This TCR beta chain is from a study of cytomegalovirus exposure and HLA in healthy donors. The wider study: In terms of ancestry, the Caucasian-associated cluster contained 75% to 85% of the 398 genotyped donors.

Study-wide points: As a later analysis showed, a missense DCLRE1C variant was linked to trimming of TCR beta V- and J-genes.

As to this clone: Its specificity is not known.

PCR employed 60 Vbeta and 13 Jbeta primers. Profiling relied on immunoSEQ multiplex PCR, and the TCRdb table lists in-frame clones only, not all of them. The profile shows about 190,000 clones, around 84% of them singletons. Trimming took 1 base from V and 1 from J; bases not matched to a gene: 6. Germline V gene lookup returns CDR1 MGHRA and CDR2 YSYEKL. This CDR3 has 16 amino acids. The chain links TRBV4-1 to TRBJ1-1; the match to TRBD1 covers 7 bases. The source material was PBMCs. The receptor's source is a woman in her late teens or twenties in good health and CMV-seronegative. The CDR3 region is CASSQAPAGGNTEAFF. The CDR3 DNA follows: TGCGCCAGCAGCCAAGCCCCAGCAGGGGGGAACACTGAAGCTTTCTTT.